These 3 T cell receptor beta chains share one sample of origin, sequenced in a study of beta chain features in type 1 diabetes. The study reverse transcribed the entire isolated RNA, so it sequenced expressed TCRB transcripts. The repertoire was sequenced with immunoSEQ multiplex PCR; TCRdb's copy has only in-frame clones and lacks some. The table includes over 65,000 clones, 25% to 35% detected once. The source material was stem cell memory CD4+ T cells from blood. All receptors come from a woman aged 18-30 years in good health.

The chain employs TRBV4-1 and TRBJ2-1, with 10 nucleotides matching TRBD2. Germline CDR1 MGHRA, CDR2 YSYEKL. Germline trimming cut 0 bases from V and 1 base from J; bases unmatched to any gene: 6. This CDR3 region has 18 residues. CDR3 nucleotides: TGCGCCAGCAGCCAAGATATGAGCGGGAGGGTTTCCTACAATGAGCAGTTCTTC. This gives the protein CASSQDMSGRVSYNEQFF.

This clone has just one count. V usage is TRBV29-1 and J usage is TRBJ2-7; no clear D gene. This CDR3 spans 14 amino acids. V was clipped by 7 bases and J by 5 bases, with 21 bases between them. Per germline, CDR1 SQVTM and CDR2 ANQGSEA. CDR3 coding DNA: TGCAGCGAAACACCCAGCGACCCCCACGACGAGCAGTACTTC. Amino acid sequence: CSETPSDPHDEQYF.

This clone came up a few times. V usage is TRBV5-1 and J usage is TRBJ2-5; the D gene is possibly TRBD1 (6 bases). V was trimmed by 1 base and J by 5 bases, leaving 9 bases between them. Germline V gives CDR1 SGHRS, CDR2 YFSETQ. The CDR3 extends over 13 amino acids. Here the CDR3 reads CASSLNRGETQYF. CDR3 coding DNA: TGCGCCAGCAGCTTGAATAGGGGGGAGACCCAGTACTTC.